This entry is about one TCR beta chain. These data belong to a study of CD8 T cells in Susac syndrome. Random hexamers served to reverse transcribe roughly 0.5 to 1 ug RNA. TCRdb fed the immunoSEQ multiplex PCR reads into MiXCR, producing one record per CDR3 protein. This table holds some 130,000 distinct CDR3 sequences, 75% to 90% found once. CDR1 is MDHEN, CDR2 SYDVKM, per germline. The CDR3 has 15 amino acids. Trimming took off 3 bases at V and 0 bases at J, with 9 bases between the two ends. This chain links TRBV28 with TRBJ1-3; no reliable D call. Sequencing was carried out using CD8+ T cells from PBMCs. The clonotype was recovered from a human donor with multiple sclerosis. The CDR3 sequence: CASSLAGDSGNTIYF. The CDR3 nucleotides read TGTGCCAGCAGTTTGGCGGGCGACTCTGGAAACACCATATATTTT.